This is a list of T cell receptor beta chains from one sample in a study of cytomegalovirus exposure and HLA in healthy donors. The table came from immunoSEQ multiplex PCR; TCRdb's copy has only in-frame clones and leaves some out. The sample gives roughly 180,000 clones, about four fifths of which show up once; about 0.82% is in the top ten. The material sequenced was PBMCs. Receptors were obtained from a woman under 30 in good health and CMV-seronegative. Both conserved end residues are part of each CDR3. A D gene is named only where the DNA matches it firmly. Expanded clones are given a class, and other clones once, few, many or no size at all.

abundance	j_gene	v_gene	d_gene	CDR3nt	CDR3aa
NA	TRBJ2-5	TRBV7-8	NA	TGTGCCAGCAATTTCGAGCGGGCACAAGAGACCCAGTACTTC	CASNFERAQETQYF
NA	TRBJ1-4	TRBV19	TRBD1	TGTGCCAGTAGCCAGCGGGACAGGGGATTTGGGAGCGAAAAACTGTTTTTT	CASSQRDRGFGSEKLFF
NA	TRBJ1-3	TRBV29-1	NA	TGCAGCGTTTCGGGCAGGGTGGGAAACACCATATATTTT	CSVSGRVGNTIYF
NA	TRBJ2-5	TRBV4-2	TRBD2	TGTGCCAGCAGCCCTGGGGGTAGACTAGCGGGAGGAATCCAAGAGACCCAGTACTTC	CASSPGGRLAGGIQETQYF
NA	TRBJ2-1	TRBV5-1	TRBD2	TGCGCCAGCAGCAACCTCGGACTAGCAAGCAATGAGCAGTTCTTC	CASSNLGLASNEQFF
NA	TRBJ1-6	TRBV4-1	NA	TGCGCCAGCAGCCAAGATGCTGGGAGCTCCTATAATTCACCCCTCCACTTT	CASSQDAGSSYNSPLHF
NA	TRBJ2-6	TRBV28	TRBD1	TGTGCCGCTAGGACAGGAGCTGGGGCCAACGTCCTGACTTTC	CAARTGAGANVLTF
NA	TRBJ1-6	TRBV12-5	TRBD1	TGTGCTAGTGGTTCCGGACAGGGAAGTTCACCCCTCCACTTT	CASGSGQGSSPLHF
NA	TRBJ2-7	TRBV19	NA	TGTGCCAGTAGTATAGACAGGGTGGGATCCTACGAGCAGTACTTC	CASSIDRVGSYEQYF
NA	TRBJ2-3	TRBV27	NA	TGTGCCAGCAGTCCCCTCTCGGTCGAGGCCAGAAGCACAGATACGCAGTATTTT	CASSPLSVEARSTDTQYF
NA	TRBJ2-7	TRBV5-4	NA	TGTGCCAGCAGGCAGGGAGGGGGGGCCTCCTCCTACGAGCAGTACTTC	CASRQGGGASSYEQYF
NA	TRBJ1-1	TRBV6-1	NA	TGTGCCAGCAGTGAGGAGAGGCTGAACACTGAAGCTTTCTTT	CASSEERLNTEAFF
NA	TRBJ2-1	TRBV18	TRBD2	TGTGCCAGCTCACCGGAACTAGCGGGAGTTGGAGATGAGCAGTTCTTC	CASSPELAGVGDEQFF
NA	TRBJ2-7	TRBV6-1	TRBD1	TGTGCCAGCAGGGAAAGGGGCGGGACAGGGCAAAGCTACGAGCAGTACTTC	CASRERGGTGQSYEQYF
NA	TRBJ1-6	TRBV13	NA	TGTGCCAGCAGCCCCTCGACAGAGGAAGTCGGTTCACCCCTCCACTTT	CASSPSTEEVGSPLHF
NA	TRBJ2-7	TRBV5-1	NA	TGCGCCAGCAGCTTGTATCCTACAGGAATCTACGAGCAGTACTTC	CASSLYPTGIYEQYF
NA	TRBJ1-1	TRBV27	TRBD1	TGTGCCAGCAGTGTCGGACAGGTGTACACTGAAGCTTTCTTT	CASSVGQVYTEAFF
NA	TRBJ2-7	TRBV29-1	NA	TGCAGCGTAGCAACAGGGTCCCTACGGGCCGGCGAGCAGTACTTC	CSVATGSLRAGEQYF
few	TRBJ1-5	TRBV10-3	TRBD1	TGTGCCATCCGGGACAGGGCCGAACAGCCCCAGCATTTT	CAIRDRAEQPQHF
NA	TRBJ2-7	TRBV21-1	NA	TGTGCCAGCAGCAAAGATAGGGGGCCCCGGGGGTTCTACGAGCAGTACTTC	CASSKDRGPRGFYEQYF
NA	TRBJ2-7	TRBV7-8	TRBD1	TGTGCCAGCAGCGCAACGGGACAGGGTTACGAGCAGTACTTC	CASSATGQGYEQYF
NA	TRBJ1-1	TRBV18	TRBD1	TGTGCCAGCTCAGGACAGGGACTGGCTGAAGCTTTCTTT	CASSGQGLAEAFF
NA	TRBJ2-1	TRBV28	NA	TGTGCCAGCAGTTTTTTAGCAGACAATGAGCAGTTCTTC	CASSFLADNEQFF
few	TRBJ2-5	TRBV27	TRBD2	TGTGCCAGCAGTCCCAGCGGGAGGGGGGAGACCCAGTACTTC	CASSPSGRGETQYF
NA	TRBJ2-1	TRBV7-3	NA	TGTGCCAGCAGCCCCGCGACGGGGAGTTACAATGAGCAGTTCTTC	CASSPATGSYNEQFF
NA	TRBJ2-2	TRBV11-3	NA	TGTGCCAGCCAGGGACTCCAGGCCGGGGAGCTGTTTTTT	CASQGLQAGELFF
NA	TRBJ1-5	TRBV28	TRBD1	TGTGCCAGCAGCCCGGACAGGCCTAATCAGCCCCAGCATTTT	CASSPDRPNQPQHF
NA	TRBJ1-2	TRBV28	TRBD1	TGTGCCAGCAGTTCGACAGGGATTGTGTCTTATGGCTACACCTTC	CASSSTGIVSYGYTF
NA	TRBJ1-6	TRBV13	NA	TGTGCCAGCAGCTCCGGTAATTCACCCCTCCACTTT	CASSSGNSPLHF
NA	TRBJ2-1	TRBV5-1	TRBD2	TGCGCCAGCAGCTTGGATTTAGCGGGAGTTGCTGATGAGCAGTTCTTC	CASSLDLAGVADEQFF
NA	TRBJ1-1	TRBV10-3	NA	TGTGCGGCCAACCCAGGGTTAAACACTGAAGCTTTCTTT	CAANPGLNTEAFF
NA	TRBJ2-1	TRBV5-1	TRBD1	TGCGCCAGCAGCGGACAGGGTTTCAATGAGCAGTTCTTC	CASSGQGFNEQFF
once	TRBJ2-3	TRBV4-1	TRBD1	TGCGCCAGCAGCTCCGGGACAGCCTTGTCAGATACGCAGTATTTT	CASSSGTALSDTQYF
NA	TRBJ2-7	TRBV6-6	TRBD1	TGTGCCAGCAGTTACGGGGACAGATCCTACGAGCAGTACTTC	CASSYGDRSYEQYF
NA	TRBJ2-5	TRBV9	NA	TGTGCCAGCAGCGTAGTTGGGGGCCGCCAAGAGACCCAGTACTTC	CASSVVGGRQETQYF
NA	TRBJ1-2	TRBV30	NA	TGTGCCTGGGCGACAGGAAGAAGCTACACCTTC	CAWATGRSYTF
NA	TRBJ2-1	TRBV6-5	NA	TGTGCCAGCGGGCTAGCCCTCTACAATGAGCAGTTCTTC	CASGLALYNEQFF
few	TRBJ2-7	TRBV2	TRBD2	TGTGCCAGCAGTGATAGGACTAGCGGTGCCTACGAGCAGTACTTC	CASSDRTSGAYEQYF
NA	TRBJ1-5	TRBV6-5	NA	TGTGCCAGCAGGCGGGGGGGCTTAAATCAGCCCCAGCATTTT	CASRRGGLNQPQHF
NA	TRBJ2-7	TRBV5-1	TRBD1	TGCGCCAGCAGCCTGGGAGACGGGACAGGGGTCTACGAGCAGTACTTC	CASSLGDGTGVYEQYF
NA	TRBJ2-1	TRBV28	NA	TGTGCCAGCAGAGCCCCTAGCGTCTCCTACAATGAGCAGTTCTTC	CASRAPSVSYNEQFF
few	TRBJ2-3	TRBV5-1	TRBD1	TGCGCCAGCAGCTCGGACAGGGCAACTACAGATACGCAGTATTTT	CASSSDRATTDTQYF
NA	TRBJ2-1	TRBV2	TRBD1	TGTGCCAGCAGCCGGGACAGGGGGCTAGATGAGCAGTTCTTC	CASSRDRGLDEQFF
few	TRBJ2-7	TRBV29-1	NA	TGCAGCGTTTTAGAGGGAAAAGGGTACGAGCAGTACTTC	CSVLEGKGYEQYF
NA	TRBJ2-7	TRBV5-6	TRBD2	TGTGCCAGCAGCTTATGGGGGGGTATCCACGAGCAGTACTTC	CASSLWGGIHEQYF
once	TRBJ2-7	TRBV7-9	NA	TGTTCCAGCAGCTTGCAGGACAACGAGCAGTACTTC	CSSSLQDNEQYF
NA	TRBJ2-7	TRBV19	NA	TGTGCCAGTAGTATACAGGGCGACGAGCAGTACTTC	CASSIQGDEQYF
NA	TRBJ2-7	TRBV9	NA	TGTGCCAGCAGCGTAGAAGGACAGTACTCCTACGAGCAGTACTTC	CASSVEGQYSYEQYF
NA	TRBJ2-1	TRBV6-1	TRBD2	TGTGCCAGCAGTGAAGTTCGGGGGGCTCCTAGCGGGAGAACAGCGAACAATGAGCAGTTCTTC	CASSEVRGAPSGRTANNEQFF
NA	TRBJ2-1	TRBV6-1	TRBD2	TGTGCCAGCAGTGAATATGGTAGCGGGAGATCCGCTTACAATGAGCAGTTCTTC	CASSEYGSGRSAYNEQFF
NA	TRBJ2-1	TRBV4-3	NA	TGCGCCAGCAGCCCAGAGGGGGGAACCTACAATGAGCAGTTCTTC	CASSPEGGTYNEQFF
few	TRBJ2-2	TRBV5-1	NA	TGCGCCAGCAGCCGGTCCGGGTCCACCGGGGAGCTGTTTTTT	CASSRSGSTGELFF
NA	TRBJ2-5	TRBV11-1	NA	TGTGCCAGCAGTCAAGGTGATTGGTCGGGGAGTCGCCCCCAGTACTTC	CASSQGDWSGSRPQYF
NA	TRBJ1-1	TRBV6-4	NA	TGTGCCAGCAGTGATAAGGAGAACACTGAGGCTTTCTTT	CASSDKENTEAFF
NA	TRBJ2-3	TRBV5-1	NA	TGCGCCAGCAGCTCGACAGGAGATACGCAGTATTTT	CASSSTGDTQYF